The clone carrying this T cell receptor beta chain was seen many times. Its cognate antigen is unknown. TCRdb passed the reads through MiXCR, listing each CDR3 protein once. The repertoire includes around 300,000 distinct CDR3 sequences, roughly 25% of them detected once, and about an eighth sits in the top ten. J was trimmed by 0 bases and V by 5 bases; bases with no gene match: 1. The CDR3 consists of 14 residues. CDR1 is SGHTA and CDR2 is FQGNSA in the germline V gene. These data originate in a study of T cell repertoires in cytomegalovirus infection. Study conclusions and caveats: HLA-C-restricted CMV clonotypes gave the most frequent clonotype in two of eight donors. CMV carriers having the relevant HLA were flagged by cumulative public TCR beta family frequency.

The chain links TRBV7-2 to TRBJ2-3; 8 bases agree with TRBD2. Source: cultured PBMCs, taken from culture after CMV antigen stimulation. This TCR derives from a human donor in good health (CMV status not recorded). Some clones in this sample may be carry-over from other donors' samples. In DNA form, the CDR3 reads TGTGCCAGCAGCCGGGGGGGTAGCACAGATACGCAGTATTTT. This codes for CASSRGGSTDTQYF. The full variable domain, rest sourced from reference TRBV7-2 and TRBJ2-3, is GAGVSQSPSNKVTEKGKDVELRCDPISGHTALYWYRQSLGQGLEFLIYFQGNSAPDKSGLPSDRFSAERTGGSVSTLTIQRTQQEDSAVYLCASSRGGSTDTQYFGPGTRLTVL.